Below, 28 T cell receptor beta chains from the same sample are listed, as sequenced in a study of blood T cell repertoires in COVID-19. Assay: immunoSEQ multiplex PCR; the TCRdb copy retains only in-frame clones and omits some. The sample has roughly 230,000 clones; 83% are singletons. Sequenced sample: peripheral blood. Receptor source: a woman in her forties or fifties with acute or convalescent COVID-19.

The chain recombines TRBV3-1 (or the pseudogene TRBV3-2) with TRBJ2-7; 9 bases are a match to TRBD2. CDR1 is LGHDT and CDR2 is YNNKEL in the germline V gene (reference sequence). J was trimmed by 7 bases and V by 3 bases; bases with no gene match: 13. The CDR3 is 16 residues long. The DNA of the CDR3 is TGTGCCAGCAGCCATGGGCGGGCTAGCGGGATGTGGGAGCAGTACTTC. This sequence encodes CASSHGRASGMWEQYF.

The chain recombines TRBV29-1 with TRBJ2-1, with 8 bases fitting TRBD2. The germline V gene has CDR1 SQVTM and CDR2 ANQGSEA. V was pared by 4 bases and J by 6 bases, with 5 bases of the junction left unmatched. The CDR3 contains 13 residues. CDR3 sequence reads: CSVVGGAVNEQFF. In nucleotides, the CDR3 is TGCAGCGTTGTCGGGGGGGCCGTCAATGAGCAGTTCTTC.

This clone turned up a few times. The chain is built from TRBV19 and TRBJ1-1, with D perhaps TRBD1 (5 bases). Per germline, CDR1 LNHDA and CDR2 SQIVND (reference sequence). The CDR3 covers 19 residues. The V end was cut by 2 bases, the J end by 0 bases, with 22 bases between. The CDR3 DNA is TGTGCCAGTAGTATACGTCGCGGGACGAATTCCATCATGAACACTGAAGCTTTCTTT. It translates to CASSIRRGTNSIMNTEAFF.

The CDR3 DNA reads TGTGCCAGCAGCTTAGCGGGATGGATGAACAATGAGCAGTTCTTC. Translated, it gives CASSLAGWMNNEQFF. V usage is TRBV11-3 and J usage is TRBJ2-1; tentative D call: TRBD2 (5 bases). Trimming took off 1 base at V and 5 bases at J, with 12 bases between the two ends. Germline V gene sequence: CDR1 SGHNT, CDR2 YENEEA. This CDR3 is 15 amino acids long.

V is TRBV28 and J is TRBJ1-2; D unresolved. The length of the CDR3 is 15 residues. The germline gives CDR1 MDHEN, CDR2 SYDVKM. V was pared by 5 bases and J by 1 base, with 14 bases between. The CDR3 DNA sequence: TGTGCCAGCAGTAAAGAGGCTGTCGGTAACTATGGCTACACCTTC. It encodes CASSKEAVGNYGYTF.

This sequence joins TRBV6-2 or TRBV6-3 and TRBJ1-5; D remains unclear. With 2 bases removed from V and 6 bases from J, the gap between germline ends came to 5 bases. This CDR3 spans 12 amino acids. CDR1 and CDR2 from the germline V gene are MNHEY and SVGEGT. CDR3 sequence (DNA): TGTGCCAGCAGTTACCCAGGTCAGCCCCAGCATTTT. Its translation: CASSYPGQPQHF.

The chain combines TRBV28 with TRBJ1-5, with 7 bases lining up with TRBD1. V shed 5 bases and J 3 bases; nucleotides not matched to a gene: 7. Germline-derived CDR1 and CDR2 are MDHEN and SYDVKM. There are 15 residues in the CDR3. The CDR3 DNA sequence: TGTGCCAGCAGTGGCAGACAGGGTCCCAATCAGCCCCAGCATTTT. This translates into CASSGRQGPNQPQHF.

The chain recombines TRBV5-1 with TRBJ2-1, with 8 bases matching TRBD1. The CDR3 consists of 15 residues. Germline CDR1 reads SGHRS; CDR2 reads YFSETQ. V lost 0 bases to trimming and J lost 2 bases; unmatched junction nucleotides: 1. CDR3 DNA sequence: TGCGCCAGCAGCTTGGAGGGACAGGCCTACAATGAGCAGTTCTTC. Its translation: CASSLEGQAYNEQFF.

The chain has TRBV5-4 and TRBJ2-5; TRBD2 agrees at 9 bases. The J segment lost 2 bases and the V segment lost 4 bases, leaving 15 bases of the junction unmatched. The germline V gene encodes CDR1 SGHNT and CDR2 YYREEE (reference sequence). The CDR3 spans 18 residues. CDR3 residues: CASSRTGGNAGGQETQYF. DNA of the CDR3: TGTGCCAGCAGCCGAACCGGAGGGAATGCGGGGGGGCAAGAGACCCAGTACTTC. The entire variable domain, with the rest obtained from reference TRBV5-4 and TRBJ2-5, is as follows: ETGVTQSPTHLIKTRGQQVTLRCSSQSGHNTVSWYQQALGQGPQFIFQYYREEENGRGNFPPRFSGLQFPNYSSELNVNALELDDSALYLCASSRTGGNAGGQETQYFGPGTRLLVL.

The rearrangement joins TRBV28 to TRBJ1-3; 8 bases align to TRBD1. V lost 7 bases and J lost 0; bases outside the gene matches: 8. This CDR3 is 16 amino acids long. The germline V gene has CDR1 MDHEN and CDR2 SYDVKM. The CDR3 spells CASTPPGGFSGNTIYF. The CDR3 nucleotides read TGTGCCAGCACCCCACCAGGGGGCTTCTCTGGAAACACCATATATTTT.

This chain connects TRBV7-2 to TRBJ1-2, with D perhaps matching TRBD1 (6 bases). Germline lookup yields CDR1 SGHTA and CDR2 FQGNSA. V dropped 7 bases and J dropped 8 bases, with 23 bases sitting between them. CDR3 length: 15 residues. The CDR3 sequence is CASKTTLGGAGGYTF. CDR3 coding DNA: TGTGCCAGCAAAACCACGCTGGGGGGGGCTGGCGGCTACACCTTC.

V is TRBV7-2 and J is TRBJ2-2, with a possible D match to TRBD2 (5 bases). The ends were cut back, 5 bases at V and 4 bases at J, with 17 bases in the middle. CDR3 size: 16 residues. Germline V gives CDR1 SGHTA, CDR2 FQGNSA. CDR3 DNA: TGTGCCAGCAGCCCCCGGACGGGGAGAACCACCGGGGAGCTGTTTTTT. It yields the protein CASSPRTGRTTGELFF.

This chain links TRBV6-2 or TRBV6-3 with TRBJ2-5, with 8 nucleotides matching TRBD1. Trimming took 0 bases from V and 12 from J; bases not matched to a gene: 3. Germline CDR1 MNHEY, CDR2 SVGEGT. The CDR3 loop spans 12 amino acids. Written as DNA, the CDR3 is TGTGCCAGCAGTTACTCGACAGGGGAAGAGTACTTC. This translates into CASSYSTGEEYF.

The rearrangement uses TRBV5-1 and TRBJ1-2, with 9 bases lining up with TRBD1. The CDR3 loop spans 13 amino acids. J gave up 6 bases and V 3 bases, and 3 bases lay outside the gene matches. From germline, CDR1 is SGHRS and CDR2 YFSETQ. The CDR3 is CASSWGQGNGYTF. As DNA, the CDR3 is TGCGCCAGCAGCTGGGGACAGGGAAATGGCTACACCTTC.

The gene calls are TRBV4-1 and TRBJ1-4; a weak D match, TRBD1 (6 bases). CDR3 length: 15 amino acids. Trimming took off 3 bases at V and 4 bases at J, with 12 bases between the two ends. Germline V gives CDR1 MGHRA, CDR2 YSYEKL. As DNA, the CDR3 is TGCGCCAGCAGCCATTATGGACAGAGTAATGAAAAACTGTTTTTT. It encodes CASSHYGQSNEKLFF.

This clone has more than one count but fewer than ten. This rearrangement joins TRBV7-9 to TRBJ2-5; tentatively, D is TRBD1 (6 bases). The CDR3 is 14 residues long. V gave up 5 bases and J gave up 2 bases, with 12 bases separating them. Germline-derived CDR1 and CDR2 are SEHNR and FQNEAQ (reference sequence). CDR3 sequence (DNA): TGTGCCAGCAGCCGTGGGACACCTCAAGAGACCCAGTACTTC. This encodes CASSRGTPQETQYF.

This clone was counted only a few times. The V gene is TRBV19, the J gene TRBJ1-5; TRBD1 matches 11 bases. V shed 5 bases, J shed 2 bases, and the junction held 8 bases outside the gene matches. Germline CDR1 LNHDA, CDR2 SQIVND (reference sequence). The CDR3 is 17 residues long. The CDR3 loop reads CASSVPRTGGGNQPQHF. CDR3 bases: TGTGCCAGTAGTGTTCCAAGGACAGGGGGCGGCAATCAGCCCCAGCATTTT.

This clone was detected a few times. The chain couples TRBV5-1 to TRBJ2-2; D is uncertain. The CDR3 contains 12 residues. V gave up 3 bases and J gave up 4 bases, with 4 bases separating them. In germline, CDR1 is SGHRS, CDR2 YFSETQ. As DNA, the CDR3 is TGCGCCAGCAGCTCGGGCACCGGGGAGCTGTTTTTT. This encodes CASSSGTGELFF.

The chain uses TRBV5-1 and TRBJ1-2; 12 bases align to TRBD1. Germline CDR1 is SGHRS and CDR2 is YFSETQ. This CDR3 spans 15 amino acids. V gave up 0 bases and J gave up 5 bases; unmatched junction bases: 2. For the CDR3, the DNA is TGCGCCAGCAGCTTGGGGGACAGGGGGCCATATGGCTACACCTTC. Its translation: CASSLGDRGPYGYTF.

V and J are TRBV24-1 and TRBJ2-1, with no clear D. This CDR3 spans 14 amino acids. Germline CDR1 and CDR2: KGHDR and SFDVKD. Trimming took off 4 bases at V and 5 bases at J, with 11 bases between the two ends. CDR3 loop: CATSEGQGHNEQFF. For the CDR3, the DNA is TGTGCCACCAGTGAGGGCCAAGGTCACAATGAGCAGTTCTTC.

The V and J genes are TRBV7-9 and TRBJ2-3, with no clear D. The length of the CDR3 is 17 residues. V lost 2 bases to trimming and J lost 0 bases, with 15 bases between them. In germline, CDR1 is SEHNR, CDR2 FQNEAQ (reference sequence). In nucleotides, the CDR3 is TGTGCCAGCAGCTTACAAAACGGTCCCGCTAGCACAGATACGCAGTATTTT. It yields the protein CASSLQNGPASTDTQYF. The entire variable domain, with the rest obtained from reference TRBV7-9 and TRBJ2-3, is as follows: DTGVSQNPRHKITKRGQNVTFRCDPISEHNRLYWYRQTLGQGPEFLTYFQNEAQLEKSRLLSDRFSAERPKGSFSTLEIQRTEQGDSAMYLCASSLQNGPASTDTQYFGPGTRLTVL.

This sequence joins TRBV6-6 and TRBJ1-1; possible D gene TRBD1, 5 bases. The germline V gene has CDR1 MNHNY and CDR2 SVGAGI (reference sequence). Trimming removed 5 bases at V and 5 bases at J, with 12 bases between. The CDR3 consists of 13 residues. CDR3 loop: CASSMAGGTEAFF. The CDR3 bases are TGTGCCAGCAGTATGGCGGGGGGGACTGAAGCTTTCTTT.

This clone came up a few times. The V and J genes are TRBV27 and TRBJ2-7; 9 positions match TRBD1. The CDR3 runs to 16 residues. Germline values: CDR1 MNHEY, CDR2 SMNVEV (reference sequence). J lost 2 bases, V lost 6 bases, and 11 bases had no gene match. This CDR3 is CASSFRRGQGTYEQYF. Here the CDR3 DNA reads TGTGCCAGCAGCTTTCGCCGAGGACAGGGGACCTACGAGCAGTACTTC.

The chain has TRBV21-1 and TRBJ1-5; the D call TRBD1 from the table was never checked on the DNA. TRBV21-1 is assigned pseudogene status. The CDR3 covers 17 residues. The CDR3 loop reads CASSKRTDRGRSQPQHF. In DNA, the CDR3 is TGTGCCAGCAGTAAGAGGACCGACAGGGGACGAAGTCAGCCCCAGCATTTT.

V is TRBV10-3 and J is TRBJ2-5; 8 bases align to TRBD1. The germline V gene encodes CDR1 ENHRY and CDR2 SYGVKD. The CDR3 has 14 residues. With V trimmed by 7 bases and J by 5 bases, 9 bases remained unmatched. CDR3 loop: CAIKGSGGVETQYF. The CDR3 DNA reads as TGTGCCATCAAAGGGTCAGGGGGCGTGGAGACCCAGTACTTC.

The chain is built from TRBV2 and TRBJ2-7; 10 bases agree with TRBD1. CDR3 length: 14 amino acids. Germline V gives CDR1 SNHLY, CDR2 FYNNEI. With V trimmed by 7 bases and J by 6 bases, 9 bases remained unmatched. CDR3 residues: CASNRQGARGEQYF. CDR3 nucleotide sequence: TGTGCCAGCAATAGACAGGGGGCGCGAGGCGAGCAGTACTTC.

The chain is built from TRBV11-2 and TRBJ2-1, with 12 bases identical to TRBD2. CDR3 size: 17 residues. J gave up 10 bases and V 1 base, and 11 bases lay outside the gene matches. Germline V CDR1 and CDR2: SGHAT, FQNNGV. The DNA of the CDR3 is TGTGCCAGCAGCTTAGTCAGACTAGCGGGGGCCCACAGGGAGCAGTTCTTC. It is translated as CASSLVRLAGAHREQFF. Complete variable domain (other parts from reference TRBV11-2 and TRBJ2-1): EAGVAQSPRYKIIEKRQSVAFWCNPISGHATLYWYQQILGQGPKLLIQFQNNGVVDDSQLPKDRFSAERLKGVDSTLKIQPAKLEDSAVYLCASSLVRLAGAHREQFFGPGTRLTVL.

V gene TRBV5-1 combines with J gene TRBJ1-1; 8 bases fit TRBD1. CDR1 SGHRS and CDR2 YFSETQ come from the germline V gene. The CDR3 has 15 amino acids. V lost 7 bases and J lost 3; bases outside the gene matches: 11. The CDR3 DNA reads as TGCGCCAGCCGGAAAAGGACAGGGAGTGACACTGAAGCTTTCTTT. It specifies CASRKRTGSDTEAFF.